This T cell receptor beta chain came from a study of shared clonotypes between healthy human individuals. Template for every sorted-subset replicate PCR totaled approximately 0.2 ug DNA, roughly 30,000 T cell genomes. Source study methods: ImmunoSEQ junction-only sequences lacked quality scores, so their filtering differed. The repertoire was sequenced with immunoSEQ multiplex PCR; TCRdb's copy has only in-frame clones and lacks some. V, J and clone size are those of that table, while D and trimming were read from the DNA. Of nearly 750,000 clones listed, 55% to 75% are singletons. General observations from the study: Among the subsets, naive ones generally showed larger estimated richness than memory ones.

Adult donors, all healthy and HIV-negative, had no recent acute infections or vaccinations. Details on this clone: Antigen specificity is unknown.

The source is a woman in her twenties or thirties in good health. Sample: memory CD4+ T cells sorted from blood. As for subset: CD45RA-negative fraction.

The DNA of the CDR3 is TGCGCCAGCAGCCGAATGACTAGCGGGAGTCGATACGAGCAGTACTTC. Protein: CASSRMTSGSRYEQYF. The chain has TRBV4-1 and TRBJ2-7; 12 bases agree with TRBD2. The length of the CDR3 is 16 residues. The germline V gene encodes CDR1 MGHRA and CDR2 YSYEKL. J was trimmed by 4 bases and V by 4 bases; bases with no gene match: 8.